A selection of T cell receptor beta chains follows, all from one sample in a study of tumor-infiltrating lymphocytes in primary liver carcinoma. TCRdb used MiXCR to reprocess the multiplex PCR reads, holding one entry per CDR3 protein. Of fewer than 350,000 distinct CDR3 sequences detected, over 55% appear once; the ten largest clones hold about 9.4%. The sample taken for sequencing was peripheral blood. The origin of the receptors is a man aged 35 to 55 with primary liver carcinoma and hepatitis B virus infection. Each CDR3 is given with its conserved first and last residue. The D gene is left open where the match is weak. For some rows the clone size is stated as once, few or many, or as a class when expanded; others skip it.

V: TRBV12-3/TRBV12-4
size: NA
D: NA
J: TRBJ1-5
DNA: TGTGCCAGCAGTTTAAGACAGAACAATCAGCCCCAGCATTTT
CDR3: CASSLRQNNQPQHF

V: TRBV4-1
size: many
D: NA
J: TRBJ2-3
DNA: TGCGCCAGCAGCCAAGAACCCCTAAACAGTGGAGATACGCAGTATTTT
CDR3: CASSQEPLNSGDTQYF

V: TRBV4-2
size: NA
D: NA
J: TRBJ2-3
DNA: TGTGCCAGCAGCCGAGAGGGAGATACGCAATATTTT
CDR3: CASSREGDTQYF

V: TRBV10-3
size: many
D: TRBD1
J: TRBJ2-1
DNA: TGTGCCATCGCCGGGACAGGGGCCTCCTACAATGAGCAGTTCTTC
CDR3: CAIAGTGASYNEQFF

V: TRBV5-6
size: NA
D: NA
J: TRBJ2-7
DNA: TGTGCCAGAAGCTTGAGGTACGAGCAGTACTTC
CDR3: CARSLRYEQYF

V: TRBV6-5
size: NA
D: NA
J: TRBJ2-7
DNA: TGTGTCAGCAGTTACTCCCTAGCGCAGATCAATGAGCAGTACTTC
CDR3: CVSSYSLAQINEQYF

V: TRBV6-5
size: NA
D: NA
J: TRBJ2-1
DNA: TGTGCCACCAGTAACCCGGTAGGTGAGCAGTTCTTC
CDR3: CATSNPVGEQFF

V: TRBV12-3/TRBV12-4
size: NA
D: NA
J: TRBJ1-2
DNA: TGTGACAGCAGTCCAGGCGTAGCTAACTATGGCTACACCTTC
CDR3: CDSSPGVANYGYTF

V: TRBV4-3
size: NA
D: NA
J: TRBJ2-3
DNA: TGCGCCGGCAGCCAAGATCGGGTGGGAGGCACAGATACGCAGTATTTT
CDR3: CAGSQDRVGGTDTQYF

V: TRBV12-3/TRBV12-4
size: NA
D: TRBD1
J: TRBJ2-3
DNA: TGTACCAGCAGACCGGGACAGGGGGGCGCAGATACGCAGTATTTC
CDR3: CTSRPGQGGADTQYF

V: TRBV28
size: NA
D: NA
J: TRBJ2-2
DNA: TGTGCCAGCGGGCAATTGAACACCGGGGAGCTGTTTTTT
CDR3: CASGQLNTGELFF

V: TRBV9
size: NA
D: NA
J: TRBJ2-1
DNA: TGTGCCAGCAGTCCTCAGGACAGATTGTCGAGTGAGCAGTTCTTC
CDR3: CASSPQDRLSSEQFF

V: TRBV6-1
size: few
D: TRBD2
J: TRBJ2-7
DNA: TGTGCCAGCAAACCTGGACTAGCGGACTCCTACGAGCAGTACTTC
CDR3: CASKPGLADSYEQYF

V: TRBV5-6
size: many
D: TRBD2
J: TRBJ2-1
DNA: TGTGCCAGCAGCTTGGTCGGACTAGCGGGAGTTAATGAGCAGTTCTTC
CDR3: CASSLVGLAGVNEQFF

V: TRBV6-2/TRBV6-3
size: NA
D: NA
J: TRBJ2-7
DNA: TGTGCCAGCAGTTACGGACCTTACGAGCAGTACTTC
CDR3: CASSYGPYEQYF

V: TRBV29-1
size: NA
D: NA
J: TRBJ2-7
DNA: TGCAGCGCCTCCGGAACGTCGCGGGGGCAGTACTTC
CDR3: CSASGTSRGQYF

V: TRBV29-1
size: few
D: TRBD1
J: TRBJ1-1
DNA: TGCAGCGCTAGTGAGACAGGGCTGAACACTGAAGCTTTCTTT
CDR3: CSASETGLNTEAFF

V: TRBV12-3/TRBV12-4
size: NA
D: NA
J: TRBJ2-5
DNA: TGTGCCAGCAGCCCCACCGAGACTAGTGGACTCCAAGAGACCCAGTACTTC
CDR3: CASSPTETSGLQETQYF

V: TRBV6-1
size: NA
D: NA
J: TRBJ1-2
DNA: TGTGCCAGCAGTGATGTTCCGAACTATGGCTACACCTTC
CDR3: CASSDVPNYGYTF

V: TRBV5-1
size: NA
D: NA
J: TRBJ2-6
DNA: TGTACCAGCGAAAGAGAGTCTGGGGCCAACGTCCTGACTTTC
CDR3: CTSERESGANVLTF

V: TRBV28
size: NA
D: NA
J: TRBJ1-2
DNA: TGTGCCAGCAGTATCAGGACGCGAGGGGGCTACACCTTC
CDR3: CASSIRTRGGYTF

V: TRBV4-1
size: once
D: NA
J: TRBJ2-5
DNA: TGCACCAGCAGCCAAGAAGGGGAGACCCAGTGCTTC
CDR3: CTSSQEGETQCF